The source of this T cell receptor (beta chain) is a study of shared clonotypes between healthy human individuals. Notes on this clone: Antigen specificity is unknown.

Trimming took off 0 bases at V and 5 bases at J, with 5 bases between the two ends. Germline-derived CDR1 and CDR2 are LGHNA and YNFKEQ. This CDR3 contains 12 residues. Positively selected for CCR7, the CD45RO-negative cells used as naive CD8 cells excluded terminally differentiated effector memory CD45RA+ cells. Clones were sequenced by immunoSEQ multiplex PCR, and TCRdb holds only the in-frame ones, with some missing. The sample gives 700,000 to 950,000 clones, roughly 96% of which show up once; approximately 0.2% is in the top ten. Findings of the study overall: With several donors compared, roughly 5% of naive CD4 clonotypes were shared.

The chain is built from TRBV4-2 and TRBJ2-7, with unresolved D. The receptor was derived from a man aged 25-45 years in good health. Sample: naive CD8+ T cells sorted from blood. The CDR3: CASSQDADEQYF. CDR3 DNA sequence: TGTGCCAGCAGCCAAGATGCAGACGAGCAGTACTTC.